The clone carrying this T cell receptor beta chain was counted a few times. Methods used by the authors: Estimation of nucleated cell counts was performed using reference gene primer amplification. The assay was immunoSEQ multiplex PCR, and TCRdb's table has in-frame clones only and misses some. V, J and clone size were drawn from that table, and D and trimming were deduced from the DNA. The sample holds tens of thousands of clones, about 74% seen once. The data stem from a study of blood T cell repertoires in COVID-19. Study overall: The United States, Italy and Spain were the sources of the acute and convalescent COVID-19 samples.

Germline V gives CDR1 SGHVS, CDR2 FQNEAQ. The CDR3 consists of 14 residues. V lost 2 bases and J 6 bases, leaving 14 bases between the germline ends. The TCR sequence derives from a human donor with acute or convalescent COVID-19. The donor label of this sample is uncertain. Sequencing used peripheral blood. V is TRBV7-8 and J is TRBJ2-7; D call uncertain. The CDR3 reads CASSLSRTTGEQYV. CDR3 bases: TGTGCCAGCAGCTTATCCAGAACTACGGGCGAGCAGTACGTC.